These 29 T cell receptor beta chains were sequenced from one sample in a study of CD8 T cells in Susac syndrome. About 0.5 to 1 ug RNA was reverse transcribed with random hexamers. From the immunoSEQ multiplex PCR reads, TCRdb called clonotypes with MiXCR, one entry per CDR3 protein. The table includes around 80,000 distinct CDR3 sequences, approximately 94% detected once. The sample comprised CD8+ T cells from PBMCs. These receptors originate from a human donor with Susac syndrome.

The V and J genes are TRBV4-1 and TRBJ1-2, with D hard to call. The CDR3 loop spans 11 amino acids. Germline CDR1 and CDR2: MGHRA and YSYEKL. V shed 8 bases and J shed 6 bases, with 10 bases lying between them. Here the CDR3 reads CASLGLDGYTF. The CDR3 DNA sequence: TGCGCCAGCTTGGGGTTGGATGGCTACACCTTC.

The CDR3 sequence is CASSLGPAETQYF. The CDR3 coding sequence is TGCGCCAGCAGCTTGGGGCCGGCGGAGACCCAGTACTTC. The rearrangement uses TRBV5-1 and TRBJ2-5, with unresolved D. The ends were cut back, 0 bases at V and 5 bases at J, with 8 bases in the middle. The CDR3 is 13 amino acids. Germline V CDR1 and CDR2: SGHRS, YFSETQ.

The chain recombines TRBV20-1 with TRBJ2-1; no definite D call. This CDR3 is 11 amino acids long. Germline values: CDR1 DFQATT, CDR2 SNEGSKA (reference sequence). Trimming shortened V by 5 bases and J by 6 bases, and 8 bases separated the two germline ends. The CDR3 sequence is CSAPLSNEQFF. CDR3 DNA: TGCAGTGCTCCTCTTTCCAATGAGCAGTTCTTC.

CDR3 coding DNA: TGTGCCAGCAGCTTAGGCGGCGGACTCCGATACAATGAGCAGTTCTTC. Translation: CASSLGGGLRYNEQFF. The rearrangement uses TRBV11-2 and TRBJ2-1, with a tentative D call TRBD2 (5 bases). The CDR3 has 16 amino acids. V was clipped by 1 base and J by 4 bases, with 14 bases between them. Germline lookup yields CDR1 SGHAT and CDR2 FQNNGV.

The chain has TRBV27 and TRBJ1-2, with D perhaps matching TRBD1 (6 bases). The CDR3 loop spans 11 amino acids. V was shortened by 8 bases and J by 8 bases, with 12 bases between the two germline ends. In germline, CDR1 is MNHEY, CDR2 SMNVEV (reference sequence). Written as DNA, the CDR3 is TGTGCCAGCTTAGGGGGGGACGGCTACACCTTC. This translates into CASLGGDGYTF.

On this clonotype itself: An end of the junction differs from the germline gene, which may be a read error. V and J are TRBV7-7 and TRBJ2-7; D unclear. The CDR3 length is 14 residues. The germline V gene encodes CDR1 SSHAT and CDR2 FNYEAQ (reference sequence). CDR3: CASSSRTGADEQYF. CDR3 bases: TGTGCTAGCAGCTCCCGGACGGGCGCGGACGAGCAGTACTTC.

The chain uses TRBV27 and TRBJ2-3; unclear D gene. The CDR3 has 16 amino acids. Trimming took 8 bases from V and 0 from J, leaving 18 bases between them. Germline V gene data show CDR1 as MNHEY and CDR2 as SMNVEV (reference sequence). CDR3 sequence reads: CASSLTRTQSTDTQYF. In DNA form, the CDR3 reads TGTGCCAGCTCCCTTACCAGGACCCAAAGCACAGATACGCAGTATTTT.

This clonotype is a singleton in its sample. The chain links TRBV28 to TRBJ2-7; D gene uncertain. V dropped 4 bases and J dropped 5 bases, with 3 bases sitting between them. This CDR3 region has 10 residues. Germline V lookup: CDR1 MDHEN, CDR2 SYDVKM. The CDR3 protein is CASSSHEQYF. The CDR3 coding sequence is TGTGCCAGCAGTTCTCACGAGCAGTACTTC. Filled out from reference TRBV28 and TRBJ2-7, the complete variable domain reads DVKVTQSSRYLVKRTGEKVFLECVQDMDHENMFWYRQDPGLGLRLIYFSYDVKMKEKGDIPEGYSVSREKKERFSLILESASTNQTSMYLCASSSHEQYFGPGTRLTVT.

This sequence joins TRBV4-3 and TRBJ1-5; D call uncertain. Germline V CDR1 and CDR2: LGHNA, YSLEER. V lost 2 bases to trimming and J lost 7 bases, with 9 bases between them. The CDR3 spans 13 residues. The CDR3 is CASSQRTAQPQHF. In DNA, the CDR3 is TGCGCCAGCAGCCAAAGGACGGCCCAGCCCCAGCATTTT.

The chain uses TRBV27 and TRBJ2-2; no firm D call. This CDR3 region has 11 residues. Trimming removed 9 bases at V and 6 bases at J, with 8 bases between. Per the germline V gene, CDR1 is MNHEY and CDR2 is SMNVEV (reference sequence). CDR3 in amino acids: CARESSGELFF. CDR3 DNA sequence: TGTGCCAGAGAATCGTCCGGGGAGCTGTTTTTT.

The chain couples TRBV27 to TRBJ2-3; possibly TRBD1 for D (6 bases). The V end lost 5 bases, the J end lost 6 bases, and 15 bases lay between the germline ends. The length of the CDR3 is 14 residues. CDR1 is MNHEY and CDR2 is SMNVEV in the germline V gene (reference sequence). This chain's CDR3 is CASSPGQLVDTQYF. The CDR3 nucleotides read TGTGCCAGCAGTCCGGGACAACTTGTGGATACGCAGTATTTT.

The DNA of the CDR3 is TGTGCCAGCAGCCGACAGGGCGAAGGCAAGTACTTC. The encoded protein is CASSRQGEGKYF. The J gene is TRBJ2-4, the V gene TRBV7-9; 7 positions agree with TRBD1. V gave up 5 bases and J gave up 14 bases; unmatched junction bases: 9. This CDR3 is 12 amino acids long. Germline lookup yields CDR1 SEHNR and CDR2 FQNEAQ (reference sequence).

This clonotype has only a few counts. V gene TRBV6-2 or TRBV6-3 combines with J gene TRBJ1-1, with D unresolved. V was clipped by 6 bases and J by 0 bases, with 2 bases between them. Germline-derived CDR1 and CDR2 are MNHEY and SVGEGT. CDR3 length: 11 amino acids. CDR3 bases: TGTGCCAGCAGGTTGAACACTGAAGCTTTCTTT. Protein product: CASRLNTEAFF.

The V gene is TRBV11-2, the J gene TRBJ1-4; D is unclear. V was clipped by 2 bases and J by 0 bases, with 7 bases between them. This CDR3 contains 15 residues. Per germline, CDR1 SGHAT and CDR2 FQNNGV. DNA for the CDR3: TGTGCCAGCAGCTTACCCCCAGCAACTAATGAAAAACTGTTTTTT. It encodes CASSLPPATNEKLFF.

The CDR3 sequence is CASQEAGLRNTEAFF. The CDR3 DNA follows: TGTGCCAGTCAGGAGGCAGGGCTTAGGAACACTGAAGCTTTCTTT. This sequence joins TRBV25-1 and TRBJ1-1; weak D call: TRBD1 (5 bases). CDR3 length: 15 residues. Per germline, CDR1 MGHDK and CDR2 SYGVNS. The V gene lost 9 bases and the J gene lost 1 base, with 18 bases spanning the gap.

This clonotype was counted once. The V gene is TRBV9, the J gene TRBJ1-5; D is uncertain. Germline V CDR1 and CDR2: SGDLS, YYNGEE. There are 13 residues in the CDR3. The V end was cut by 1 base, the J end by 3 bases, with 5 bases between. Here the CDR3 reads CASSVSDNQPQHF. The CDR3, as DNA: TGTGCCAGCAGCGTATCTGACAATCAGCCCCAGCATTTT.

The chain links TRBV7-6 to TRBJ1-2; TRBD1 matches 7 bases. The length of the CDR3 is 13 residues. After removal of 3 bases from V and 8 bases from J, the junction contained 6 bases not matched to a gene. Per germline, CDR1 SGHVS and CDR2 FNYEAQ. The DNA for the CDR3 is TGTGCCAGCAGCTTTAAAGGGGGCTACGGCTACACCTTC. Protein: CASSFKGGYGYTF.

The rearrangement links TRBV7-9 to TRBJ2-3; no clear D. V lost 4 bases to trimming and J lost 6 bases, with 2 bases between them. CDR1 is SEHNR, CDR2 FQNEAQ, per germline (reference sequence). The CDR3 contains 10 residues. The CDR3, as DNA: TGTGCCAGCAGCTGGGATACGCAGTATTTT. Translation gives CASSWDTQYF.

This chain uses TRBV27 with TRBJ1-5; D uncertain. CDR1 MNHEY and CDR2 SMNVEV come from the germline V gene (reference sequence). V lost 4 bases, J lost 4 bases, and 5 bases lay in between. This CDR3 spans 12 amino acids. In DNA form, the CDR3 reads TGTGCCAGCAGTTCCCGAAATCAGCCCCAGCATTTT. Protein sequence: CASSSRNQPQHF.

The chain's CDR3 is CASSLRPRMGEQYF. In DNA form, the CDR3 reads TGTGCCAGCAGCTTAAGGCCTAGGATGGGGGAGCAGTACTTC. The chain has TRBV7-8 and TRBJ2-7; D unclear. CDR1 and CDR2 (germline): SGHVS, FQNEAQ. Trimming stripped 2 bases from V and 7 bases from J, with 15 bases between. The CDR3 consists of 14 residues.

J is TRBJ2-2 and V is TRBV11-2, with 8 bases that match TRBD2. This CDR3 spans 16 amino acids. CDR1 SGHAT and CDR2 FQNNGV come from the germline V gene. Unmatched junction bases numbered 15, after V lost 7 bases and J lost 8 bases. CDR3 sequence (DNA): TGTGCCAGCACCCTTCCGGGACTAGGGGAATTAGGGGAGCTGTTTTTT. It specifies CASTLPGLGELGELFF.

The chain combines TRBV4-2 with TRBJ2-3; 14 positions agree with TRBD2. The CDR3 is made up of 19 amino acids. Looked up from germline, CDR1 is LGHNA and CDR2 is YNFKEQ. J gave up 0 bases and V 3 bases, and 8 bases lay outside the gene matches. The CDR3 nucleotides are TGTGCCAGCAGCCAGTACGGGACTAGCGGGGGTGCTAGCACAGATACGCAGTATTTT. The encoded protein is CASSQYGTSGGASTDTQYF.

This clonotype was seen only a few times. The CDR3 is CASSPGPRNTEAFF. CDR3 in DNA: TGTGCCAGCAGCCCTGGGCCGCGGAACACTGAAGCTTTCTTT. This sequence joins TRBV14 and TRBJ1-1, with D hard to call. Germline-derived CDR1 and CDR2 are SGHDN and FVKESK. Trimming took 4 bases from V and 1 from J, leaving 10 bases between them. CDR3 size: 14 residues. The full variable domain, completed using reference TRBV14 and TRBJ1-1, is EAGVTQFPSHSVIEKGQTVTLRCDPISGHDNLYWYRRVMGKEIKFLLHFVKESKQDESGMPNNRFLAERTGGTYSTLKVQPAELEDSGVYFCASSPGPRNTEAFFGQGTRLTVV.

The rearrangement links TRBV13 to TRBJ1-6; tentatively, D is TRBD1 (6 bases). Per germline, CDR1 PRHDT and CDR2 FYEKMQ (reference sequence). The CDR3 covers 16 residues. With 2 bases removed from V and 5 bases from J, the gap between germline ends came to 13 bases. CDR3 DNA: TGTGCCAGCAGCTTAAACAGGGCCGACAATAATTCACCCCTCCACTTT. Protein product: CASSLNRADNNSPLHF.

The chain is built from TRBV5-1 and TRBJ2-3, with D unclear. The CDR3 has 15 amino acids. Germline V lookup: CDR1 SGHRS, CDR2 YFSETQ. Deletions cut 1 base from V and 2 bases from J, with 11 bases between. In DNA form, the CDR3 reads TGCGCCAGCAGCTTGCGAACAGAATTCACAGATACGCAGTATTTT. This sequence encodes CASSLRTEFTDTQYF. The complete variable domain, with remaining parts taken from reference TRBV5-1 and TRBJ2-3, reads KAGVTQTPRYLIKTRGQQVTLSCSPISGHRSVSWYQQTPGQGLQFLFEYFSETQRNKGNFPGRFSGRQFSNSRSEMNVSTLELGDSALYLCASSLRTEFTDTQYFGPGTRLTVL.

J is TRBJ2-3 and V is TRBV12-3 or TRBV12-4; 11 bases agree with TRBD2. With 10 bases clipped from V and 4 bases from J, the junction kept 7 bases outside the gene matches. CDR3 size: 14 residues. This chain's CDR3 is CATDSGGGPDTQYF. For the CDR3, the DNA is TGTGCCACCGATAGCGGGGGGGGTCCAGATACGCAGTATTTT.

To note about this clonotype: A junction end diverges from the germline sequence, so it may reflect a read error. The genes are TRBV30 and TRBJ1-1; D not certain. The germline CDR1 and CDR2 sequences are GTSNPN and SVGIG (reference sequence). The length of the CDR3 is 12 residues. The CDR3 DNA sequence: TGTGCCTGGGACACTGGATACACTGAACCTTTCTTT. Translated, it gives CAWDTGYTEPFF.

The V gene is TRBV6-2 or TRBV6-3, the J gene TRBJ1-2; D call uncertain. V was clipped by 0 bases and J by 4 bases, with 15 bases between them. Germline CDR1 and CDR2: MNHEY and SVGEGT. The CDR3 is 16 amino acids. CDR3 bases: TGTGCCAGCAGTTACTCACTCTCCAGGTCGGCCTATGGCTACACCTTC. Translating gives CASSYSLSRSAYGYTF.

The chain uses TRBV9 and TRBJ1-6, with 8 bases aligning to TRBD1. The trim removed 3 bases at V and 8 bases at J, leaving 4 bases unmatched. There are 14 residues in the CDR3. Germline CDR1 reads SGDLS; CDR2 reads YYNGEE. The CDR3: CASSADRVDSPLHF. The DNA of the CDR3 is TGTGCCAGCAGCGCGGACAGGGTTGATTCACCCCTCCACTTT.